This T cell receptor (beta chain) was sequenced during a study of blood T cell repertoires in COVID-19. Study-level background: Samples taken during acute and convalescent COVID-19 were collected in the United States, Italy and Spain.

Here immunoSEQ multiplex PCR was the method, and the copy in TCRdb shows in-frame clones only, minus some. This sample has about 280,000 clones, with around 85% found just once. Germline CDR1 and CDR2: LGHDT and YNNKEL (reference sequence). The CDR3 contains 15 residues. V lost 4 bases and J 0 bases, leaving 10 bases between the germline ends. The clonotype originates from a man between 45 and 60 years old with active or convalescent COVID-19. Material: peripheral blood. V is TRBV3-1 (or the pseudogene TRBV3-2) and J is TRBJ1-3, with D unclear. The CDR3 DNA reads as TGTGCCAGCAGCCGCCGGTCCCCCTCTGGAAACACCATATATTTT. Residues: CASSRRSPSGNTIYF.